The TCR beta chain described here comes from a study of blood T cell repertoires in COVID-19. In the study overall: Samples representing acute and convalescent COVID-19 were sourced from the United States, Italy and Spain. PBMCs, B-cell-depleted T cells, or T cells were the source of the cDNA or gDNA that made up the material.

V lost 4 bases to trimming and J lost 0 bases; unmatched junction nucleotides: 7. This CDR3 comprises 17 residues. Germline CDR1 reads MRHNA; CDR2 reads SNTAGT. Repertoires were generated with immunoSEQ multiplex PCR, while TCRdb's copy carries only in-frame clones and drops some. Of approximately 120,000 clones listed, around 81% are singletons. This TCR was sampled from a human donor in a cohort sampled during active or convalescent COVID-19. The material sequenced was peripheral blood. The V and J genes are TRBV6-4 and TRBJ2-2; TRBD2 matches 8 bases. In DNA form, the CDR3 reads TGTGCCAGCAGTGTTGATGCGGGAGGTACGAACACCGGGGAGCTGTTTTTT. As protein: CASSVDAGGTNTGELFF.